Listed below are T cell receptor beta chains from one sample, sequenced in a study of technical replicates of blood from a handful of donors. Method: immunoSEQ multiplex PCR; TCRdb's copy keeps in-frame clones and lacks some. The top ten clones hold approximately 0.2% of a sample with about 100,000 clones, over 95% of them seen once. Sample: T cells isolated from PBMCs. The receptors were sampled from a human donor in good health. CDR3s include the opening cysteine and the closing phenylalanine or tryptophan. The D gene is left open where the match is weak. The listing skips clone size in some rows; elsewhere it reads once, few, many or a size class.

j_call | v_call | clone_size | d_call | cdr3_nt | cdr3_aa
TRBJ2-2 | TRBV7-9 | . | . | TGTGCCAGCAGCTCCACTTCAGGTCTCGCCGGGGAGCTGTTTTTT | CASSSTSGLAGELFF
TRBJ1-1 | TRBV9 | . | TRBD1 | TGTGCCAGCAGCGGGACAGGGGGCGAGACTGAAGCTTTCTTT | CASSGTGGETEAFF
TRBJ2-7 | TRBV9 | . | TRBD1 | TGTGCCAGCAGCGTAGCGGAGGGACAGGGGTACGAGCAGTACTTC | CASSVAEGQGYEQYF
TRBJ2-1 | TRBV6-1 | . | . | TGTGCCAGCGGCTTTAATGAGCAGTTCTTC | CASGFNEQFF
TRBJ1-1 | TRBV4-1 | few | . | TGCGCCAGCAGCCCCTCCCTACTTCAGGGATCCCACACTGAAGCTTTCTTT | CASSPSLLQGSHTEAFF
TRBJ2-1 | TRBV7-3 | . | TRBD2 | TGTGCCAGCAGTTCGGCGGGGGGGCTGTACAATGAGCAGTTCTTC | CASSSAGGLYNEQFF
TRBJ2-1 | TRBV19 | once | . | TGTGCCAGTAGTAATAGTGGGGGCGATGAGCAGTTCTTC | CASSNSGGDEQFF
TRBJ2-7 | TRBV18 | . | . | TGTGCCAGCTCACCAGAGGGCCCGACCTACGAGCAGTACTTC | CASSPEGPTYEQYF
TRBJ1-5 | TRBV6-6 | . | . | TGTGCCAGCAGGGAGGGTCAGCCCCAGCATTTT | CASREGQPQHF
TRBJ1-2 | TRBV5-1 | . | . | TGCGCCAGCAGCTTGGGGGGCAGCGGCTACACCTTC | CASSLGGSGYTF
TRBJ2-1 | TRBV7-3 | . | TRBD1 | TGTGCCAGCAGCCTGGGACAGGTCTCCTACAATGAGCAGTTCTTC | CASSLGQVSYNEQFF
TRBJ2-2 | TRBV9 | . | . | TGTGCCAGCAGTCAGACATCTAACACCGGGGAGCTGTTTTTT | CASSQTSNTGELFF
TRBJ2-7 | TRBV12-5 | . | TRBD1 | TGTGCTAGTGGTTTGGTAAAGACGGGACAGAAACGCTTTACTAAAACCTACGAGCAGTACTTC | CASGLVKTGQKRFTKTYEQYF
TRBJ2-7 | TRBV28 | once | TRBD1 | TGTGCCAGCTTGTCGACAGGGAGATACGAGCAGTACTTC | CASLSTGRYEQYF
TRBJ1-4 | TRBV30 | . | . | TGTGCCTGGATGCAGTGGGGGCAGGGCACTAATGAAAAACTGTTTTTT | CAWMQWGQGTNEKLFF
TRBJ2-1 | TRBV27 | . | TRBD2 | TGTGCCAGCAAAGCGGGAGCGCGCTACAATGAGCAGTTCTTC | CASKAGARYNEQFF
TRBJ2-2 | TRBV4-2 | . | TRBD2 | TGTGCCAGCAGCCAAGATTGGGCGGGGGGGCTTGCCGGGGAGCTGTTTTTT | CASSQDWAGGLAGELFF
TRBJ1-1 | TRBV11-3 | . | TRBD1 | TGTGCCAGCAGCTCCCGGGACAGTCAAACAGAGGAAGCTTTCTTT | CASSSRDSQTEEAFF
TRBJ1-5 | TRBV6-1 | once | . | TGTGCCAGCAGTCGGAGGACAGTTACGAATCAGCCCCAGCATTTT | CASSRRTVTNQPQHF
TRBJ2-3 | TRBV5-1 | . | TRBD1 | TGCGCCAGCTCCGGGGGACAGGCCGCTAGCACAGATACGCAGTATTTT | CASSGGQAASTDTQYF
TRBJ2-4 | TRBV10-1 | . | TRBD1 | TGCGCCAGCAGTGAAGGCGGGATTGACAGGGGTGACATTCAGTACTTC | CASSEGGIDRGDIQYF
TRBJ2-1 | TRBV29-1 | . | TRBD2 | TGCAGCGCTGGGAGGGGCAGGGTGGACAATGAGCAGTTCTTC | CSAGRGRVDNEQFF
TRBJ2-7 | TRBV6-1 | . | . | TGTGCCAGCAGTGTAGGTCTAGATGGGTACGAGCAGTACTTC | CASSVGLDGYEQYF
TRBJ2-1 | TRBV20-1 | . | . | TGCAGTGCTAGAACATACAATGAGCAGTTCTTC | CSARTYNEQFF
TRBJ1-1 | TRBV7-9 | . | . | TGTGCCAGCAGCAGGGGCCTGAACACTGAAGCTTTCTTT | CASSRGLNTEAFF
TRBJ2-7 | TRBV19 | . | . | TGTGCCAGTAGTAATCGGGGGACCTCCATACATTCCGCCTACGAGCAGTACTTC | CASSNRGTSIHSAYEQYF
TRBJ2-1 | TRBV29-1 | . | TRBD2 | TGCAGCGTTGCTGATACGAGGACTAGCGGGAGGGGCTACAATGAGCAGTTCTTC | CSVADTRTSGRGYNEQFF
TRBJ1-4 | TRBV19 | . | . | TGTGCCAGTAGTTTATGGAGGGGAACCACTAATGAAAAACTGTTTTTT | CASSLWRGTTNEKLFF
TRBJ1-2 | TRBV2 | . | . | TGTGCCAGCAGTGAATCTCAGGGTAGATTTTGGGGCTACACCTTC | CASSESQGRFWGYTF
TRBJ2-2 | TRBV28 | . | . | TGTGCCAGCAGTCCCTCGGTGAACACCGGGGAGCTGTTTTTT | CASSPSVNTGELFF
TRBJ2-5 | TRBV27 | . | TRBD1 | TGTGCCAGCAGTTTAACGGGACAGGGGGCGAGGGAGACCCAGTACTTC | CASSLTGQGARETQYF
TRBJ2-7 | TRBV4-1 | . | TRBD1 | TGCGCCAGCAGCCAAGTTCTACGCGGACAGGCAACCTACGAGCAGTACTTC | CASSQVLRGQATYEQYF
TRBJ1-4 | TRBV10-3 | few | TRBD1 | TGTGCCATCAGTGAGAGGTTTCGGACAGGGCAGGAAAAACTGTTTTTT | CAISERFRTGQEKLFF
TRBJ2-7 | TRBV18 | . | . | TGTGCCAGCTCACGCTCCCAGGGGTCATACGAGCAGTACTTC | CASSRSQGSYEQYF
TRBJ2-5 | TRBV28 | . | TRBD2 | TGTGCCAGCAGTTTAAGCGGGACCCAGGAGACCCAGTACTTC | CASSLSGTQETQYF
TRBJ1-1 | TRBV4-1 | once | . | TGCGCCAGCAGCCAAGGACCCGGGGTCGAAGCTTTCTTT | CASSQGPGVEAFF
TRBJ2-4 | TRBV11-2 | . | TRBD1 | TGTGCCAGCAGCTTAACTTGGACAGGGGGCGAAGGAAACATTCAGTACTTC | CASSLTWTGGEGNIQYF
TRBJ2-2 | TRBV4-2 | . | . | TGTGCCAGCAGCACGGAGGGAGGAGCGGCCACCGGGGAGCTGTTTTTT | CASSTEGGAATGELFF
TRBJ2-5 | TRBV5-8 | . | . | TGTGCCAGCAGTCCAAAAGAGACCCAGTACTTC | CASSPKETQYF
TRBJ2-2 | TRBV15 | . | . | TGTGCCACCAGCAGACGAGACACCGGGGAGCTGTTTTTT | CATSRRDTGELFF
TRBJ1-6 | TRBV30 | once | TRBD1 | TGTGCCTGGAGTGTACGAGGGGACAGGGGGCCGTCCTATAATTCACCCCTCCACTTT | CAWSVRGDRGPSYNSPLHF
TRBJ1-3 | TRBV6-1 | . | TRBD1 | TGTGCCAGCAGTGGCGACAGGGTTTCAGGAAACACCATATATTTT | CASSGDRVSGNTIYF
TRBJ2-7 | TRBV7-9 | . | TRBD1 | TGTGCCAGCAGCCGCACACCCGGGACAGGGGTCGGGGAGCAGTACTTC | CASSRTPGTGVGEQYF
TRBJ2-5 | TRBV7-2 | . | . | TGTGCCAGCAGCTTAGAGAAGCGCCAGACCCAGTACTTC | CASSLEKRQTQYF
TRBJ1-2 | TRBV6-1 | . | . | TGTGCCAGCAGCCCTCTACAGGGTTACAACTATGGCTACACCTTC | CASSPLQGYNYGYTF
TRBJ2-3 | TRBV4-2 | . | TRBD2 | TGTGCCAGCAGCCAAGATCTAATAGTGCCTGGACTAGCGGGGGGCACAGATACGCAGTATTTT | CASSQDLIVPGLAGGTDTQYF
TRBJ1-1 | TRBV27 | few | . | TGTGCCAGCAGTTTGTCACCGGGCCTAGTTTCGGACCGGTGGGGAGACACTGAAGCTTTCTTT | CASSLSPGLVSDRWGDTEAFF
TRBJ2-1 | TRBV5-5 | . | TRBD2 | TGTGCCAGCAGCAGGGACTACACGGGTTACAATGAGCAGTTCTTC | CASSRDYTGYNEQFF
TRBJ1-2 | TRBV5-5 | . | . | TGTGCCAGCAGCTTGGCCCCGGCAGGCCCTAACTATGGCTACACCTTC | CASSLAPAGPNYGYTF
TRBJ1-2 | TRBV4-1 | . | TRBD1 | TGCGCCAGCAGCCTACAGGACAGGGGACAGTTAAACTATGGCTACACCTTC | CASSLQDRGQLNYGYTF
TRBJ2-2 | TRBV28 | . | . | TGTGCCAGCAGTCCGCCTCCCAGGGGATGGGGCACCGGGGAGCTGTTTTTT | CASSPPPRGWGTGELFF
TRBJ1-5 | TRBV4-1 | . | . | TGCGCCAGCAGCCAAGATGGAGGGGGCAATCAGCCCCAGCATTTT | CASSQDGGGNQPQHF
TRBJ1-5 | TRBV19 | . | . | TGTGCCAGTAGTATGAACCGGGAGGTCAATCAGCCCCAGCATTTT | CASSMNREVNQPQHF